The 10 T cell receptor beta chains given below trace back to one sample, sequenced in a study of T cell responses to AZD1222 COVID-19 vaccine. Profiled with immunoSEQ multiplex PCR; TCRdb holds only in-frame clones, not every one. Counted here are 95,000 to 150,000 clones, approximately 88% occurring once; the ten biggest clones make up under 7%. Source: peripheral blood, taken on day 0 of AZD1222 vaccination. Every receptor here comes from an adult in good health.

This sequence joins TRBV7-2 and TRBJ2-1, with TRBD2 as a possible D gene (6 bases). Germline CDR1 and CDR2: SGHTA and FQGNSA. Trimming left V 2 bases short and J 8 bases short, with 10 bases between. The CDR3 extends over 13 amino acids. This CDR3 reads CASSLLTRYEQFF. CDR3 bases: TGTGCCAGCAGCTTATTGACTAGATATGAGCAGTTCTTC.

The chain links TRBV5-1 to TRBJ2-1; D unclear. V shed 2 bases and J shed 5 bases, with 20 bases lying between them. The CDR3 is made up of 17 amino acids. The germline V gene has CDR1 SGHRS and CDR2 YFSETQ. CDR3 coding DNA: TGCGCCAGCAGCTTAGGTGACCTCGGGCCCACTGACAATGAGCAGTTCTTC. As protein: CASSLGDLGPTDNEQFF.

The chain has TRBV10-1 and TRBJ1-3; 8 bases map to TRBD1. Germline values: CDR1 WNHNN, CDR2 SYGVQD (reference sequence). Unmatched junction bases numbered 2, after V lost 6 bases and J lost 1 base. The CDR3 has 14 residues. The CDR3: CASSDRGSGNTIYF. For the CDR3, the DNA is TGCGCCAGCAGCGACAGGGGATCTGGAAACACCATATATTTT.

The rearrangement joins TRBV13 to TRBJ1-1; D is unclear. CDR3 length: 11 amino acids. The V gene's germline CDR1 is PRHDT and CDR2 FYEKMQ (reference sequence). The V end was cut by 0 bases, the J end by 7 bases, with 3 bases between. CDR3 nucleotide sequence: TGTGCCAGCAGCTTAGGAATTGAAGCTTTCTTT. It translates to CASSLGIEAFF. The variable domain in full, with the rest retrieved from reference TRBV13 and TRBJ1-1, is AAGVIQSPRHLIKEKRETATLKCYPIPRHDTVYWYQQGPGQDPQFLISFYEKMQSDKGSIPDRFSAQQFSDYHSELNMSSLELGDSALYFCASSLGIEAFFGQGTRLTVV.

J is TRBJ2-1 and V is TRBV7-8, with 8 bases identical to TRBD2. J lost 4 bases, V lost 4 bases, and 9 bases had no gene match. The CDR3 loop spans 16 amino acids. Looked up from germline, CDR1 is SGHVS and CDR2 is FQNEAQ. CDR3 sequence (DNA): TGTGCCAGCAGCTCCCAAACGCGCGGGGGGTACAATGAGCAGTTCTTC. It specifies CASSSQTRGGYNEQFF.

The rearrangement uses TRBV6-2 or TRBV6-3 and TRBJ2-5; 14 bases map to TRBD2. With 4 bases clipped from V and 5 bases from J, the junction kept 9 bases outside the gene matches. CDR1 and CDR2 (germline): MNHEY, SVGEGT. CDR3 length equals 17 residues. CDR3 coding DNA: TGTGCCAGCAGTTCCCCGGGACTAGCGGGGGACGGGGAGACCCAGTACTTC. Translating it yields CASSSPGLAGDGETQYF.

The chain couples TRBV18 to TRBJ2-3, with D unclear. V dropped 6 bases and J dropped 5 bases, with 6 bases sitting between them. The CDR3 runs 11 residues. CDR1 and CDR2 (germline): KGHSH, LQKENI. In DNA form, the CDR3 reads TGTGCCAGCTCTCCGGGAGATACGCAGTATTTT. Residues: CASSPGDTQYF.

The chain uses TRBV5-6 and TRBJ1-5; maybe TRBD1 (5 bases). With 5 bases removed from V and 7 bases from J, the gap between germline ends came to 16 bases. Germline CDR1 and CDR2: SGHDT and YYEEEE. The CDR3 is made up of 14 amino acids. CDR3 region: CASRSQGTEQPQHF. The DNA of the CDR3 is TGTGCCAGCAGGAGTCAGGGTACGGAGCAGCCCCAGCATTTT.

J is TRBJ2-5 and V is TRBV7-8, with 9 bases matching TRBD1. CDR1 and CDR2 from the germline V gene are SGHVS and FQNEAQ. With V trimmed by 5 bases and J by 3 bases, 16 bases remained unmatched. This CDR3 region has 18 residues. CDR3 sequence (DNA): TGTGCCAGCAGCCGCTTTCGGGGACAGGGAGCCTTCAAAGAGACCCAGTACTTC. Its translation is CASSRFRGQGAFKETQYF. The full variable domain, with the rest looked up from reference TRBV7-8 and TRBJ2-5, is GAGVSQSPRYKVAKRGQDVALRCDPISGHVSLFWYQQALGQGPEFLTYFQNEAQLDKSGLPSDRFFAERPEGSVSTLKIQRTQQEDSAVYLCASSRFRGQGAFKETQYFGPGTRLLVL.

V gene TRBV24-1 combines with J gene TRBJ2-5; tentatively, D is TRBD2 (6 bases). Between the trimmed V and J ends, which lost 2 bases and 2 bases, there was a span of 8 bases. The CDR3 sequence is 14 residues long. Germline CDR1 reads KGHDR; CDR2 reads SFDVKD. CDR3 amino acids: CATSDWEAQETQYF. DNA for the CDR3: TGTGCCACCAGTGATTGGGAGGCTCAAGAGACCCAGTACTTC.